This T cell receptor (beta chain) was identified in a study of a mutant IDH1 vaccine in newly diagnosed glioma (dated by TCRdb to the early 2020s). Regarding the research as a whole: Patients were given eight vaccinations, in weeks 1, 3, 5, 7, 11, 15, 19 and 23, which matched visits V03 through V10. In the chemotherapy-containing groups, vaccination started alongside temozolomide cycles, whereas in patients who had radiotherapy alone it started 4-6 weeks after radiotherapy. The roughly 34 treated patients were 62.5% male and roughly 38% female, with a mean age of 40.4 years. Before enrollment, most patients had been given radiochemotherapy with temozolomide as standard therapy, while the rest had received either radiotherapy alone or temozolomide alone. Peripheral blood was collected at six visits: V03 (baseline), V05, V07, V10, V12 and V13. For exploratory analyses, longitudinal TCRB deep sequencing was carried out in about two dozen treated patients wherever samples were available. General conclusions and limits of the study: Immune responses induced by the vaccine were seen in around 93% of patients across multiple MHC alleles. Changes in the top peripheral T cell clonotypes picked up by TCRB sequencing did not appear to be linked to pseudoprogression. The authors stated that sample limitations prevented analyses of patient blood samples from being reproduced. Selection of PBMC samples for TCRB deep sequencing was based on availability.

V trim: 5 bases; J trim: 1 base; unmatched bases: 7. Its CDR3 holds 15 amino acids, cysteine through phenylalanine. Here the CDR3 DNA is all that survives: 45 bases in frame from base 1. For CDR1 and CDR2, the germline V gene lists SGHAT and FQNNGV. The library was generated by the immunoSEQ multiplex PCR assay. Following the manufacturer's protocol, the hsTCRB Kit was used to amplify rearranged TCR beta chain sequences. An Illumina MiSeq was used to sequence the TCRB libraries. The authors processed their data as follows. The proprietary platform of the kit vendor was used for demultiplexing, trimming and gene mapping. In its TCRdb copy, this immuneACCESS table keeps in-frame sequences only and misses some clones. Where compared with another copy, unresolved V genes explain less than half of these, and the others have no known cause. Clonal size and the V and J genes are those of that table, whereas D and trimming came from the DNA. This sample has tens of thousands of clones in its table, and approximately 84% of those were observed once. Approximately 8.3% of the sample comes from the top ten.

Points on this clone: Its binding antigen is unknown. Base qualities are missing; no much larger clone stands one base away.

This specimen's time point label, interpreted: week 11, during vaccination. Every vaccine dose consisted of 300 ug of a 20-mer mutant IDH1 peptide in Montanide, administered subcutaneously together with topical imiquimod. All donors had newly diagnosed IDH1-mutant astrocytomas of WHO grade 3 or 4 that showed loss of nuclear ATRX. The samples were drawn from NOA16, a multicentre, single-arm, open-label phase I trial in Germany that tested a mutant IDH1 peptide vaccine in humans for the first time. Genomic DNA for TCRB sequencing was extracted from EDTA blood using the DNeasy Blood and Tissue Kit. This clonotype was obtained from a woman between 45 and 65 years old with glioma. The receptor chain draws on TRBV11-2 and TRBJ2-5; the junction holds 7 bases that match TRBD1. The sample here was PBMCs, taken from a glioma patient whose treatment included an IDH1 peptide vaccine. The CDR3 protein is CASSATTGTQETQYF. The DNA is TGTGCCAGCAGCGCCACGACAGGGACCCAAGAGACCCAGTACTTC.